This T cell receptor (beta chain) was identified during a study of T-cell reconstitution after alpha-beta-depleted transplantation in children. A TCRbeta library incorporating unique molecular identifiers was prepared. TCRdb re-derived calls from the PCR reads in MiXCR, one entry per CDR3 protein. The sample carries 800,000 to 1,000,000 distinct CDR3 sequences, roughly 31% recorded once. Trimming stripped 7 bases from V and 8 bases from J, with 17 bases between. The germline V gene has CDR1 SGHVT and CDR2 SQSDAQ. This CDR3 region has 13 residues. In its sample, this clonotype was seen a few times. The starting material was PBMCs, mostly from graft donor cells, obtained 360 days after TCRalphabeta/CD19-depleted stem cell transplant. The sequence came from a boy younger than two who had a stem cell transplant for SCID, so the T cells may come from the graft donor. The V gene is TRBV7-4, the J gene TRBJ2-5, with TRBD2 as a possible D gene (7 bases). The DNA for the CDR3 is TGTGCCAGCATCGAGGGGGGGAGCGATACCCAGTACTTC. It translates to CASIEGGSDTQYF. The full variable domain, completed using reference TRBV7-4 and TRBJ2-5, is GAGVSQSPRYKVAKRGRDVALRCDSISGHVTLYWYRQTLGQGSEVLTYSQSDAQRDKSGRPSGRFSAERPERSVSTLKIQRTEQGDSAVYLCASIEGGSDTQYFGPGTRLLVL.